A selection of T cell receptor beta chains follows, all from one sample in a study of OX40 agonist ivuxolimab in advanced cancers. Repertoires were generated with immunoSEQ multiplex PCR, while TCRdb's copy carries only in-frame clones and drops some. Of under 40,000 clones in the sample, about 86% were seen once. The material was CD4+ or CD8+ T cells sorted from blood, obtained in a trial of the OX40 agonist ivuxolimab. The receptor source for this set is an adult with an advanced solid tumor such as melanoma, head and neck, liver or kidney cancer. Each CDR3 is given with its conserved first and last residue. The D gene is left open where the match is weak. Expanded clones are given a class, and other clones once, few, many or no size at all.

size	V	D	J	CDR3	DNA
-	TRBV9	-	TRBJ2-2	CASSPPGGPNTGELFF	TGTGCCAGCAGCCCCCCCGGGGGCCCGAACACCGGGGAGCTGTTTTTT
once	TRBV7-9	-	TRBJ2-2	CASSSRMGRGGPGELFF	TGTGCCAGCAGCTCGCGTATGGGCAGGGGAGGTCCCGGGGAGCTGTTTTTT
-	TRBV7-9	TRBD2	TRBJ2-4	CASSLAPGLLAKNIQYF	TGTGCCAGCAGCTTAGCTCCGGGACTACTAGCCAAAAACATTCAGTACTTC
-	TRBV5-1	-	TRBJ1-6	CASSLAGGADPLHF	TGCGCCAGCAGCTTGGCGGGGGGGGCGGATCCCCTCCACTTT
-	TRBV29-1	-	TRBJ2-2	CSVERPSLTGTGELFF	TGCAGCGTTGAAAGACCTAGCCTGACCGGGACCGGGGAGCTGTTTTTT
-	TRBV30	-	TRBJ2-3	CAWSVLSPTRADTQYF	TGTGCCTGGAGTGTACTGTCCCCAACCAGGGCAGATACGCAGTATTTT
-	TRBV10-3	-	TRBJ1-3	CAILRDGGNTIYF	TGTGCCATTCTCAGGGACGGAGGAAACACCATATATTTT
-	TRBV28	TRBD1	TRBJ1-2	CASSPPGQGYGYTF	TGTGCCAGCAGTCCCCCGGGACAGGGGTATGGCTACACCTTC
-	TRBV7-9	-	TRBJ2-2	CASSLDVGDGELFF	TGTGCCAGCAGCTTAGACGTTGGGGACGGGGAGCTGTTTTTT
-	TRBV13	-	TRBJ2-3	CASSPSRGEADTQYF	TGTGCCAGCAGCCCCTCGAGGGGTGAGGCAGATACGCAGTATTTT
-	TRBV2	-	TRBJ2-7	CATQGRDSSYEQYF	TGTGCCACCCAGGGTCGAGATAGCTCCTACGAGCAGTACTTC